Included here is one T cell receptor (beta chain) sequence, with context. Being one base from a much bigger clone, this may be a read error. These data are taken from a study of CD8+CD57+ T cells in acquired aplastic anemia. Researchers used genomic DNA as the template to profile TCR beta VDJ and CDR3. Each CDR3 protein gets one entry after TCRdb re-called the reads with MiXCR. The sample consists of 400,000 to 450,000 distinct CDR3 sequences, roughly 64% of them appearing once. Germline V CDR1 and CDR2: SGHRS, YFSETQ. V was cut by 0 bases and J by 3 bases, with 16 bases left in between. CDR3 length: 17 residues.

The gene calls are TRBV5-1 and TRBJ1-3, with a possible D match to TRBD1 (6 bases). This receptor was obtained from a human donor in good health, serving as a control. The sequencing sample was made of sorted CD4+, CD8+, or CD8+CD57+ T cells (not recorded which) from PBMCs. The CDR3 sequence is CASSLAGQLLGGNTIYF. The CDR3 coding sequence is TGCGCCAGCAGCTTGGCGGGACAACTCCTCGGTGGAAACACCATATATTTT.